What follows are 16 T cell receptor beta chains derived from one specimen sequenced in a study of blood T cell repertoires in COVID-19. Data came from immunoSEQ multiplex PCR; TCRdb stores just in-frame clones and leaves some out. This table has around 150,000 clones, about 80% appearing once. Input material: peripheral blood. These receptors all come from a woman over 75 in a cohort sampled during active or convalescent COVID-19.

The chain has TRBV10-3 and TRBJ1-1; 7 nucleotides line up with TRBD1. Unmatched junction bases numbered 6, after V lost 4 bases and J lost 1 base. The V gene's germline CDR1 is ENHRY and CDR2 SYGVKD. The CDR3 length is 15 residues. CDR3 sequence (DNA): TGTGCCATCAGTGGGAGGACAGGCCGGAACACTGAAGCTTTCTTT. It yields the protein CAISGRTGRNTEAFF.

This clone appeared a single time. The rearrangement joins TRBV6-1 to TRBJ2-7, with TRBD1 matching over 8 bases. V trimming: 2 bases; J trimming: 7 bases; junction bases outside the gene matches: 10. Germline loops: CDR1 MNHNS, CDR2 SASEGT. This CDR3 spans 15 amino acids. The DNA of the CDR3 is TGTGCCAGCAGTGAAAGAGGACAGGGTTTTTGGGAGCAGTACTTC. Translated, it gives CASSERGQGFWEQYF.

The chain combines TRBV24-1 with TRBJ2-1; D might be TRBD2 (6 bases). This CDR3 has 16 residues. V was shortened by 12 bases and J by 0 bases, with 20 bases between the two germline ends. Germline CDR1 reads KGHDR; CDR2 reads SFDVKD. In nucleotides, the CDR3 is TGTGCCGCATCCGGAGGGGAGATGAGCTCCTACAATGAGCAGTTCTTC. Translation gives CAASGGEMSSYNEQFF.

The chain is built from TRBV21-1 and TRBJ2-1; TRBD2, the table's D call, was not compared with the DNA. TRBV21-1 is classified as a pseudogene. The CDR3 is 11 amino acids. CDR3 amino acids: CASSKFLEQFF. CDR3 DNA sequence: TGTGCCAGCAGCAAATTCCTTGAGCAGTTCTTC.

This rearrangement joins TRBV5-1 to TRBJ2-2; TRBD1 matches at 10 bases. Losses at the gene ends were 4 bases for V and 7 bases for J; bases not matched to a gene: 10. Germline V gene data show CDR1 as SGHRS and CDR2 as YFSETQ. CDR3 length: 16 amino acids. Here the CDR3 DNA reads TGCGCCAGCAGCACGACGACAGGGGGCGCGAACGGGGAGCTGTTTTTT. Its protein product is CASSTTTGGANGELFF.

This clone was recorded at least ten times. V gene TRBV10-1 combines with J gene TRBJ2-7; TRBD1 aligns across 8 bases. The CDR3 has 16 amino acids. The J segment lost 4 bases and the V segment lost 7 bases, leaving 15 bases of the junction unmatched. The germline V gene has CDR1 WNHNN and CDR2 SYGVQD (reference sequence). This chain's CDR3 is CASTLGRRQGLYEQYV. The CDR3 DNA sequence: TGCGCCAGCACTTTAGGGCGGCGACAGGGGCTGTACGAGCAGTACGTC.

The chain links TRBV5-1 to TRBJ2-7; possibly TRBD2 for D (6 bases). Germline loops: CDR1 SGHRS, CDR2 YFSETQ. This CDR3 spans 17 amino acids. V dropped 4 bases and J dropped 0 bases, with 20 bases sitting between them. The CDR3 here is CASSRKGGTVSSYEQYF. The CDR3 nucleotides read TGCGCCAGCAGCAGGAAAGGAGGGACGGTTAGCTCCTACGAGCAGTACTTC.

This chain links TRBV28 with TRBJ2-7; D is ambiguous. The germline V gene encodes CDR1 MDHEN and CDR2 SYDVKM. The ends were cut back, 5 bases at V and 5 bases at J, with 13 bases in the middle. The CDR3 is 13 residues long. The CDR3 sequence: CASSTPGSHEQYV. The CDR3 region has the DNA TGTGCCAGCAGTACCCCAGGCAGCCACGAGCAGTACGTC.

The J gene is TRBJ2-5, the V gene TRBV7-3; D perhaps matches TRBD2 (6 bases). Trimming removed 2 bases from V and 4 bases from J, with 14 bases in between. CDR3 length equals 15 residues. CDR1 is SGHTA, CDR2 FQGTGA, per germline. CDR3 sequence: CASSLGAGGLETQYF. DNA for the CDR3: TGTGCCAGCAGCTTAGGGGCCGGGGGTTTAGAGACCCAGTACTTC. The variable domain in full, with the rest retrieved from reference TRBV7-3 and TRBJ2-5, is GAGVSQTPSNKVTEKGKYVELRCDPISGHTALYWYRQSLGQGPEFLIYFQGTGAADDSGLPNDRFFAVRPEGSVSTLKIQRTERGDSAVYLCASSLGAGGLETQYFGPGTRLLVL.

The chain employs TRBV4-2 and TRBJ2-3; D may be TRBD2 (7 bases). CDR1 and CDR2 from the germline V gene are LGHNA and YNFKEQ. The CDR3 is made up of 14 amino acids. The ends were cut back, 0 bases at V and 6 bases at J, with 10 bases in the middle. DNA for the CDR3: TGTGCCAGCAGCCAAGAGGGGGGGCCCGATACGCAGTATTTT. Translation gives CASSQEGGPDTQYF.

The chain links TRBV5-6 to TRBJ1-2, with D unclear. Germline assignment: CDR1 SGHDT and CDR2 YYEEEE. The CDR3 is made up of 13 amino acids. Trimming stripped 5 bases from V and 5 bases from J, with 13 bases between. CDR3 sequence (DNA): TGTGCCAGCAGTGGGCCCCCCTTGTATGGCTACACCTTC. This codes for CASSGPPLYGYTF.

The gene calls are TRBV21-1 and TRBJ2-1; TRBD2 is the table's D call and was not checked against the DNA. TRBV21-1 is a pseudogene. The CDR3 is 15 amino acids. CDR3 sequence: CASSGEGSEDNEQFF. The CDR3 DNA reads as TGTGCCAGCAGTGGAGAAGGGAGCGAGGACAATGAGCAGTTCTTC.

This chain connects TRBV5-4 to TRBJ1-6; tentatively, D is TRBD1 (6 bases). CDR3 length equals 13 residues. The V gene's germline CDR1 is SGHNT and CDR2 YYREEE (reference sequence). Deletions cut 1 base from V and 7 bases from J, with 6 bases between. Written as DNA, the CDR3 is TGTGCCAGCAGCTTGACAGGGAATTCACCCCTCCACTTT. It yields the protein CASSLTGNSPLHF.

The chain couples TRBV2 to TRBJ1-1; 11 nucleotides align to TRBD1. Per the germline V gene, CDR1 is SNHLY and CDR2 is FYNNEI. This CDR3 is 13 amino acids long. V lost 9 bases to trimming and J lost 5 bases; unmatched junction nucleotides: 5. This CDR3 reads CASTGTGGTEAFF. The CDR3 DNA is TGTGCCAGTACCGGGACAGGGGGAACTGAAGCTTTCTTT.

The rearrangement links TRBV5-3 to TRBJ1-1; D ambiguous. TRBV5-3 carries the ORF label, with uncertain function. V shed 4 bases and J shed 4 bases, with 14 bases lying between them. The CDR3 spans 14 residues. CDR3 coding DNA: TGTGCCAGAAGCACGGGGAGGGATTGCACTGAAGCTTTCTTT. This gives the protein CARSTGRDCTEAFF.

This chain uses TRBV3-1 (or the pseudogene TRBV3-2) with TRBJ1-2, with 7 bases identical to TRBD1. CDR1 and CDR2 (germline): LGHDT, YNNKEL (reference sequence). The trim removed 4 bases at V and 3 bases at J, leaving 5 bases unmatched. The CDR3 totals 14 residues. CDR3 amino acids: CASSPSDRDYGYTF. CDR3 nucleotide sequence: TGTGCCAGCAGCCCCTCCGACAGGGACTATGGCTACACCTTC.